This T cell receptor beta chain was identified during a study of OX40 agonist ivuxolimab in advanced cancers. Germline V gives CDR1 LGHNA, CDR2 YNFKEQ. The CDR3 contains 16 residues. J was trimmed by 4 bases and V by 0 bases; bases with no gene match: 6. General study findings and limits: At 0.1 to 3.0 mg/kg, CD4+ and CD8+ blood T cells expanded clonally by week 6. Also showing low normalized T-cell clonal expansion were some of the nonresponders.

Points on this clone: Its antigen is not known.

TCRdb's copy holds only in-frame clones and misses some; the assay was immunoSEQ multiplex PCR. The sample contains 45,000 to 55,000 clones, approximately 84% of which appear only once. The V and J genes are TRBV4-2 and TRBJ2-1; the match to TRBD2 covers 7 bases. The material was CD4+ or CD8+ T cells sorted from blood, obtained in a trial of the OX40 agonist ivuxolimab. The sequence came from an adult with an advanced solid tumor such as melanoma, head and neck, liver or kidney cancer. CDR3 coding DNA: TGTGCCAGCAGCCAAGACATAGCGGGCTCATACAATGAGCAGTTCTTC. This encodes CASSQDIAGSYNEQFF.